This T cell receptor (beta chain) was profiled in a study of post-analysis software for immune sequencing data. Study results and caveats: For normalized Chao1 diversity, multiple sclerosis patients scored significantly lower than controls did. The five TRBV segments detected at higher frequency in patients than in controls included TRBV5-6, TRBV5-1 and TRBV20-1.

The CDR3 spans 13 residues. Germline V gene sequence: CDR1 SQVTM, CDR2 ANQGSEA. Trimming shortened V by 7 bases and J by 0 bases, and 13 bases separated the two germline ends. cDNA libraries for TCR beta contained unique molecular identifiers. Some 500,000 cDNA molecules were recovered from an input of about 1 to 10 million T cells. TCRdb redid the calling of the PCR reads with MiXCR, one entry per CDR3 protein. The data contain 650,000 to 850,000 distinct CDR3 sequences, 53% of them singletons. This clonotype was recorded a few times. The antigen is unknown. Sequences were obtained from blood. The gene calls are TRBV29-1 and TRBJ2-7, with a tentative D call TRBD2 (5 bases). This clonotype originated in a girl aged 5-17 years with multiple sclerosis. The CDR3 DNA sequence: TGCAGCGCCGAGCGGCCTGGCTCCTACGAGCAGTACTTC. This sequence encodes CSAERPGSYEQYF.